The present entry profiles one TCR beta chain with its context. Its antigen is as yet unknown. Investigators obtained sequences from unstimulated naive, memory, effector memory and TEMRA subsets in three donor pairs. The data are from a study of siplizumab effects on memory and regulatory T cells. General study findings and limits: Poor capture below about 10^-5 frequency left most alloreactive clones unmapped to unstimulated subsets. Proliferating Tregs from siplizumab cultures lacked functional confirmation of suppression.

This CDR3 has 15 amino acids. With 5 bases clipped from V and 7 bases from J, the junction kept 5 bases outside the gene matches. Germline CDR1 SGHTA, CDR2 FQGTGA. TCR templates numbering 90,000 to 100,000 were assayed per sample. This table comes from immunoSEQ multiplex PCR, and its TCRdb copy is limited to in-frame clones, with some not included. The table has about 50,000 clones, 95% to 97% seen once; the top ten hold 0.55% to 0.65%. The sample taken for sequencing was naive CD4+ T cells sorted from blood. The chain employs TRBV7-3 and TRBJ2-1, with 13 bases fitting TRBD2. The sequence came from a human donor in good health. The CDR3 spells CASSRRTSGRNEQFF. The CDR3 region has the DNA TGTGCCAGCAGCCGACGGACTAGCGGGAGAAATGAGCAGTTCTTC.